Listed here are 17 T cell receptor beta chains from one sample, sequenced in a study of pediatric ulcerative colitis. The protocol was immunoSEQ multiplex PCR, while the TCRdb copy is restricted to in-frame clones and leaves out a portion. This table holds tens of thousands of clones, roughly 79% found once. Rectal tissue came from one to two pinch biopsies taken at colonoscopy. The sample was gut tissue. These receptors were taken from a girl aged 10 to 17 with moderate ulcerative colitis.

The chain couples TRBV30 to TRBJ1-1; no definite D call. Germline loops: CDR1 GTSNPN, CDR2 SVGIG (reference sequence). CDR3 size: 12 residues. V shed 4 bases and J shed 1 base, with 7 bases lying between them. The CDR3 sequence: CAWIRPNTEAFF. For the CDR3, the DNA is TGTGCCTGGATAAGACCGAACACTGAAGCTTTCTTT.

The sample holds one count of this clone. This chain links TRBV11-3 with TRBJ2-7; D is unclear. The CDR3 runs to 13 residues. Germline CDR1 and CDR2: SGHNT and YENEEA. V was clipped by 1 base and J by 4 bases, with 8 bases between them. The CDR3 is CASSLGRAYEQYF. The CDR3 DNA is TGTGCCAGCAGCTTAGGGCGCGCTTACGAGCAGTACTTC.

The chain employs TRBV29-1 and TRBJ2-7; D is possibly TRBD1 (6 bases). The V gene's germline CDR1 is SQVTM and CDR2 ANQGSEA. The CDR3 is 11 residues long. The V end lost 7 bases, the J end lost 6 bases, and 13 bases lay between the germline ends. This chain's CDR3 is CSAIRTAEQYF. The CDR3 DNA is TGCAGCGCAATCCGGACAGCCGAGCAGTACTTC.

This clone appeared a single time. The gene calls are TRBV7-2 and TRBJ2-7, with 8 bases aligning to TRBD1. The V gene end was trimmed by 3 bases and the J gene end by 0 bases; junction bases not matched to a gene: 4. The germline gives CDR1 SGHTA, CDR2 FQGNSA. The CDR3 loop spans 15 amino acids. The CDR3 here is CASSFGQGTSYEQYF. As DNA, the CDR3 is TGTGCCAGCAGCTTCGGACAGGGCACCTCCTACGAGCAGTACTTC.

This chain joins TRBV10-3 and TRBJ1-1; 7 nucleotides agree with TRBD1. The V segment lost 9 bases and the J segment 3 bases; nucleotides outside the gene matches: 7. Germline loops: CDR1 ENHRY, CDR2 SYGVKD. The CDR3 loop spans 13 amino acids. In DNA form, the CDR3 reads TGTGCCATTGCCTGGGACAGCTACACTGAAGCTTTCTTT. This gives the protein CAIAWDSYTEAFF.

This clone was detected only a few times. The chain carries TRBV6-1 and TRBJ2-5; D possibly corresponds to TRBD2 (5 bases). V was cut by 7 bases and J by 5 bases, with 14 bases left in between. This CDR3 has 13 amino acids. CDR1 and CDR2 from the germline V gene are MNHNS and SASEGT. The CDR3 loop reads CASTRSRGETQYF. CDR3 bases: TGTGCCAGCACCAGGAGTCGGGGTGAGACCCAGTACTTC.

The genes are TRBV9 and TRBJ1-2, with D uncertain. CDR3 length equals 13 residues. Looked up from germline, CDR1 is SGDLS and CDR2 is YYNGEE. V lost 3 bases and J 3 bases, leaving 9 bases between the germline ends. CDR3 sequence reads: CASSALLDYGYTF. In DNA form, the CDR3 reads TGTGCCAGCAGCGCCCTCTTGGACTATGGCTACACCTTC.

The chain is built from TRBV2 and TRBJ1-5; D is possibly TRBD1 (6 bases). Trimming removed 4 bases from V and 3 bases from J, with 10 bases in between. Germline lookup yields CDR1 SNHLY and CDR2 FYNNEI. This CDR3 contains 14 residues. For the CDR3, the DNA is TGTGCCAGCAGTGGAGACAGGTACAATCAGCCCCAGCATTTT. The encoded protein is CASSGDRYNQPQHF.

This rearrangement joins TRBV7-2 to TRBJ2-7; 7 bases are a match to TRBD2. The CDR3 has 15 residues. The germline CDR1 and CDR2 sequences are SGHTA and FQGNSA. J gave up 7 bases and V 4 bases, and 13 bases lay outside the gene matches. CDR3 nucleotide sequence: TGTGCCAGCAGCTCGGGGGGTAGCTGGGCTACGGAGCAGTACTTC. It codes for CASSSGGSWATEQYF.

The chain combines TRBV30 with TRBJ2-7; TRBD2 might be the D (5 bases). Trimming took off 7 bases at V and 0 bases at J, with 16 bases between the two ends. CDR1 and CDR2 from the germline V gene are GTSNPN and SVGIG (reference sequence). CDR3 length: 14 amino acids. The CDR3: CAFLSEEISYEQYF. In DNA, the CDR3 is TGTGCCTTTCTGTCGGAGGAGATCTCCTACGAGCAGTACTTC.

This clone was observed once. The chain recombines TRBV11-3 with TRBJ2-1, with D possibly TRBD2 on 5 matching bases. The CDR3 extends over 14 amino acids. CDR1 and CDR2 (germline): SGHNT, YENEEA. V shed 4 bases and J shed 8 bases, with 15 bases lying between them. Written as DNA, the CDR3 is TGTGCCAGCAGCTCCGGGCTAGCTGTCGATGAGCAGTTCTTC. Translation gives CASSSGLAVDEQFF.

This clone was recorded only once. The chain combines TRBV6-5 with TRBJ1-6; 10 bases are shared with TRBD1. CDR1 is MNHEY, CDR2 SVGAGI, per germline. The J segment lost 9 bases and the V segment lost 2 bases, leaving 4 bases of the junction unmatched. This CDR3 region has 15 residues. The CDR3 sequence: CASSYGTGDVSPLHF. The CDR3 nucleotides are TGTGCCAGCAGTTACGGGACAGGGGATGTTTCACCCCTCCACTTT.

This rearrangement joins TRBV16 to TRBJ1-1, with a weak D call TRBD1 (6 bases). Germline CDR1 is KGHSY and CDR2 is FQNENV. This CDR3 is 16 amino acids long. The V and J ends lost 4 bases and 1 base respectively, with 16 bases between them. The DNA for the CDR3 is TGTGCCAGCAGCCCACGGGGGGGCGTTGGGAACACTGAAGCTTTCTTT. This translates into CASSPRGGVGNTEAFF. Drawing the rest from reference TRBV16 and TRBJ1-1, the complete variable domain is GEEVAQTPKHLVRGEGQKAKLYCAPIKGHSYVFWYQQVLKNEFKFLISFQNENVFDETGMPKERFSAKCLPNSPCSLEIQATKLEDSAVYFCASSPRGGVGNTEAFFGQGTRLTVV.

The V gene is TRBV15, the J gene TRBJ1-5, with TRBD1 matching over 9 bases. Germline V gene data show CDR1 as LNHNV and CDR2 as YYDKDF (reference sequence). The CDR3 totals 15 residues. The junction had 4 bases not matched to a gene; V was cut back by 5 bases and J by 2 bases. The chain's CDR3 is CATSRDRAGNQPQHF. The CDR3, as DNA: TGTGCCACCAGCCGGGACAGGGCGGGCAATCAGCCCCAGCATTTT.

This clone has only a few counts. The rearrangement uses TRBV9 and TRBJ2-3; TRBD2 agrees at 13 bases. Losses at the gene ends were 3 bases for V and 8 bases for J; bases not matched to a gene: 12. Per the germline V gene, CDR1 is SGDLS and CDR2 is YYNGEE. This CDR3 has 17 amino acids. In DNA form, the CDR3 reads TGTGCCAGCAGCGGCACTAGCGGGAGGGCCGGGCCTCTTACGCAGTATTTT. Amino acids: CASSGTSGRAGPLTQYF.

Comment on this clone: Relative to the germline gene, one junction end is altered; a read error may explain this. The V and J genes are TRBV28 and TRBJ2-7; D unresolved. The CDR3 consists of 13 residues. Germline CDR1 reads MDHEN; CDR2 reads SYDVKM. This chain's CDR3 is CTSSHARAYEQYF. CDR3 nucleotide sequence: TGTACCAGCAGCCACGCTCGAGCCTACGAGCAGTACTTC.

This chain joins TRBV6-6 and TRBJ2-5; 12 positions match TRBD2. With 6 bases clipped from V and 4 bases from J, the junction kept 6 bases outside the gene matches. This CDR3 region has 15 residues. The V gene's germline CDR1 is MNHNY and CDR2 SVGAGI (reference sequence). CDR3 amino acids: CASSSTTSGRETQYF. DNA of the CDR3: TGTGCCAGCAGCTCAACGACTAGCGGGAGAGAGACCCAGTACTTC.